This T cell receptor beta chain derives from a study of shared T cell receptors in the human thymus. The CDR3 loop spans 16 amino acids. Germline V lookup: CDR1 MNHNS, CDR2 SASEGT. The ends lost 3 bases at V and 2 bases at J; junction bases unmatched: 4. This table comes from immunoSEQ multiplex PCR, and its TCRdb copy is limited to in-frame clones, with some not included. The sample records 700,000 to 750,000 clones, 80% to 90% being singletons. These same records also appear under a second study, on human thymus T cells. That work contributes: Resections removed during corrective heart surgery provided the thymus tissue used.

The J gene is TRBJ1-6, the V gene TRBV6-1, with 7 bases fitting TRBD1. The receptor's source is a girl less than two years old with a congenital heart defect. The source material was thymocytes. In DNA, the CDR3 is TGTGCCAGCAGTGAGTGGACAGGAGCCTATAATTCACCCCTCCACTTT. It yields the protein CASSEWTGAYNSPLHF.